Each of the 18 T cell receptor beta chains below was sequenced from the same sample in a study of blood T cell repertoires in COVID-19. The method was immunoSEQ multiplex PCR; TCRdb's version includes in-frame clones alone and lacks a portion of them. This table has 80,000 or so clones, about nine tenths appearing once. Sequenced input: peripheral blood. The origin of the receptors is a human donor in a cohort sampled during active COVID-19.

V usage is TRBV6-5 and J usage is TRBJ1-2, with D unclear. Germline CDR1 and CDR2: MNHEY and SVGAGI. Trimming removed 2 bases from V and 5 bases from J, with 9 bases in between. This CDR3 contains 13 residues. CDR3 coding DNA: TGTGCCAGCAGTTACAGCGTTTGGTATGGCTACACCTTC. This encodes CASSYSVWYGYTF.

The J gene is TRBJ1-6, the V gene TRBV6-4, with D perhaps matching TRBD1 (6 bases). CDR3 size: 15 residues. V gave up 6 bases and J gave up 10 bases, with 19 bases separating them. Germline CDR1 reads MRHNA; CDR2 reads SNTAGT. CDR3 sequence reads: CASSEQGSAVSPLHF. The CDR3 DNA is TGTGCCAGCAGCGAACAGGGTTCGGCAGTATCACCCCTCCACTTT.

This clone was seen more than once but under ten times. This chain links TRBV6-5 with TRBJ2-3; 10 positions match TRBD2. Germline values: CDR1 MNHEY, CDR2 SVGAGI. This CDR3 comprises 15 residues. With 5 bases clipped from V and 0 bases from J, the junction kept 2 bases outside the gene matches. The CDR3 nucleotides read TGTGCCAGCAGTAGGACTAGCGGTAGCACAGATACGCAGTATTTT. Residues: CASSRTSGSTDTQYF.

CDR3 DNA: TGTGCCAGCAGCCAATCCCCGGGGGGGTCAACCTACAATGAGCAGTTCTTC. Amino acids: CASSQSPGGSTYNEQFF. This chain joins TRBV3-1 (or the pseudogene TRBV3-2) and TRBJ2-1, with 8 bases lining up with TRBD2. J gave up 2 bases and V 2 bases, and 8 bases lay outside the gene matches. This CDR3 comprises 17 residues. Germline V gene data show CDR1 as LGHDT and CDR2 as YNNKEL (reference sequence).

This clone was counted between two and nine times. The V and J genes are TRBV12-3 or TRBV12-4 and TRBJ2-7, with D tentatively TRBD2 (5 bases). The CDR3 length is 12 residues. The V gene lost 8 bases and the J gene lost 2 bases, with 10 bases spanning the gap. CDR3 sequence: CASGPSTYEQYF. The CDR3 DNA is TGTGCCAGCGGACCTAGCACCTACGAGCAGTACTTC.

The gene calls are TRBV30 and TRBJ1-2; 11 nucleotides align to TRBD1. V lost 1 base, J lost 4 bases, and 5 bases stayed unmatched. Germline assignment: CDR1 GTSNPN and CDR2 SVGIG (reference sequence). The CDR3 totals 15 residues. The CDR3 sequence is CAWSAGQGAPYGYTF. CDR3 in DNA: TGTGCCTGGAGTGCAGGACAGGGGGCCCCCTATGGCTACACCTTC.

This chain links TRBV11-2 with TRBJ1-6, with 8 nucleotides matching TRBD1. The CDR3 has 12 amino acids. J lost 16 bases, V lost 4 bases, and 6 bases had no gene match. The germline V gene has CDR1 SGHAT and CDR2 FQNNGV. CDR3 nucleotides: TGTGCCAGCAGCTGGACAGGGTCTGGACTCCACTTT. It codes for CASSWTGSGLHF. Full variable domain (outside the CDR3, taken from reference TRBV11-2 and TRBJ1-6): EAGVAQSPRYKIIEKRQSVAFWCNPISGHATLYWYQQILGQGPKLLIQFQNNGVVDDSQLPKDRFSAERLKGVDSTLKIQPAKLEDSAVYLCASSWTGSGLHFGNGTRLTVT.

The V and J genes are TRBV7-2 and TRBJ1-2; D perhaps matches TRBD1 (5 bases). Trimming shortened V by 3 bases and J by 2 bases, and 13 bases separated the two germline ends. The CDR3 sequence is 15 residues long. Germline V gene data show CDR1 as SGHTA and CDR2 as FQGNSA. The CDR3 nucleotides are TGTGCCAGCAGCTTGAACTACAGGTCCAACTATGGCTACACCTTC. It codes for CASSLNYRSNYGYTF.

V usage is TRBV7-8 and J usage is TRBJ2-3; D might be TRBD1 (5 bases). V dropped 1 base and J dropped 0 bases, with 8 bases sitting between them. The CDR3 spans 15 residues. Germline V lookup: CDR1 SGHVS, CDR2 FQNEAQ. The CDR3 DNA reads as TGTGCCAGCAGCTTAGTGGCAGGGAGCACAGATACGCAGTATTTT. This gives the protein CASSLVAGSTDTQYF.

The chain carries TRBV19 and TRBJ1-1, with TRBD1 as a possible D gene (6 bases). V was shortened by 6 bases and J by 3 bases, with 14 bases between the two germline ends. Germline CDR1 is LNHDA and CDR2 is SQIVND (reference sequence). This CDR3 region has 14 residues. The CDR3 DNA follows: TGTGCCAGTAGCAACAGGGTAAGGGACACTGAAGCTTTCTTT. This translates into CASSNRVRDTEAFF.

This chain joins TRBV4-2 and TRBJ2-2; 14 bases line up with TRBD2. J gave up 4 bases and V 1 base, and 5 bases lay outside the gene matches. Germline CDR1 LGHNA, CDR2 YNFKEQ. This CDR3 has 18 amino acids. CDR3 in amino acids: CASSQGLAGGPSTGELFF. The CDR3 region has the DNA TGTGCCAGCAGCCAAGGACTAGCGGGAGGGCCGAGCACCGGGGAGCTGTTTTTT.

The V call is TRBV27, the J call TRBJ1-1; no definite D call. Germline V gives CDR1 MNHEY, CDR2 SMNVEV (reference sequence). The CDR3 is 15 amino acids. Trimming shortened V by 8 bases and J by 3 bases, and 19 bases separated the two germline ends. The CDR3 protein is CASFPLGSGYTEAFF. DNA for the CDR3: TGTGCCAGCTTTCCGCTCGGTTCGGGATACACTGAAGCTTTCTTT.

The chain couples TRBV29-1 to TRBJ2-2, with D tentatively TRBD1 (5 bases). Germline V gene sequence: CDR1 SQVTM, CDR2 ANQGSEA. The CDR3 sequence is 12 residues long. The ends were cut back, 4 bases at V and 5 bases at J, with 8 bases in the middle. The CDR3 spells CSVGQGTGELFF. CDR3 DNA sequence: TGCAGCGTTGGTCAGGGTACCGGGGAGCTGTTTTTT.

The V gene is TRBV7-6, the J gene TRBJ1-2; 7 nucleotides match TRBD1. The CDR3 spans 13 residues. The V gene's germline CDR1 is SGHVS and CDR2 FNYEAQ. With V trimmed by 3 bases and J by 5 bases, 3 bases remained unmatched. The CDR3 DNA sequence: TGTGCCAGCAGCTTGAAGACAGGGTATGGCTACACCTTC. Residues: CASSLKTGYGYTF.

V is TRBV7-9 and J is TRBJ2-1; TRBD1 matches 7 bases. The CDR3 runs 16 residues. Germline V gives CDR1 SEHNR, CDR2 FQNEAQ (reference sequence). V lost 4 bases, J lost 3 bases, and 9 bases stayed unmatched. The CDR3 is CASSSNTGDHYNEQFF. The CDR3 region has the DNA TGTGCCAGCAGCTCGAATACAGGGGACCACTACAATGAGCAGTTCTTC. Using reference TRBV7-9 and TRBJ2-1 for the parts outside the CDR3, the full variable domain is DTGVSQNPRHKITKRGQNVTFRCDPISEHNRLYWYRQTLGQGPEFLTYFQNEAQLEKSRLLSDRFSAERPKGSFSTLEIQRTEQGDSAMYLCASSSNTGDHYNEQFFGPGTRLTVL.

In its sample, this clone was seen once. This chain uses TRBV2 with TRBJ1-5; 7 bases line up with TRBD1. V lost 2 bases, J lost 3 bases, and 4 bases stayed unmatched. Germline CDR1 SNHLY, CDR2 FYNNEI. The CDR3 sequence is 15 residues long. The CDR3 is CASSEIGTANQPQHF. CDR3 coding DNA: TGTGCCAGCAGTGAAATAGGGACAGCCAATCAGCCCCAGCATTTT.

J is TRBJ2-5 and V is TRBV27, with 9 bases lining up with TRBD2. The trim removed 4 bases at V and 1 base at J, leaving 7 bases unmatched. This CDR3 contains 16 residues. Germline CDR1 and CDR2: MNHEY and SMNVEV (reference sequence). CDR3 nucleotide sequence: TGTGCCAGCAGTTCTCTGAGAGCGGGGGGCCAAGAGACCCAGTACTTC. Residues: CASSSLRAGGQETQYF.

This clone has only one observation. The rearrangement joins TRBV18 to TRBJ2-3, with 10 bases that match TRBD1. The CDR3 covers 16 residues. Germline lookup yields CDR1 KGHSH and CDR2 LQKENI. Losses at the gene ends were 4 bases for V and 1 base for J; bases not matched to a gene: 5. The CDR3 DNA reads TGTGCCAGCTCACGCCCCGGGACAGGGGGCACAGATACGCAGTATTTT. It translates to CASSRPGTGGTDTQYF.